This entry lists 22 T cell receptor beta chains sequenced from one sample in a study of blood T cell repertoires in COVID-19. TCRdb keeps only in-frame clones here, not all; method: immunoSEQ multiplex PCR. The data show approximately 300,000 clones, roughly 88% seen once. Material: peripheral blood. The origin of the receptors is a human donor with COVID-19, enrolled during active disease. The donor label of this sample is uncertain.

The V call is TRBV5-1, the J call TRBJ1-2; tentative D call: TRBD1 (5 bases). V lost 4 bases to trimming and J lost 0 bases, with 10 bases between them. The V gene's germline CDR1 is SGHRS and CDR2 YFSETQ. The CDR3 has 14 amino acids. The CDR3 protein is CASSPQTANYGYTF. The CDR3 nucleotides read TGCGCCAGCAGCCCACAGACAGCTAACTATGGCTACACCTTC.

This clone came up many times. The chain couples TRBV6-5 to TRBJ2-7, with a possible D match to TRBD1 (6 bases). Trimming took 2 bases from V and 0 from J, leaving 8 bases between them. Germline V CDR1 and CDR2: MNHEY, SVGAGI. The CDR3 totals 14 residues. The CDR3 spells CASSYQGISYEQYF. The CDR3 nucleotides read TGTGCCAGCAGTTACCAGGGGATCTCCTACGAGCAGTACTTC.

This clone was seen just once. The CDR3 DNA sequence: TGTGCCAGCAGTTACGGGGCCAGGGTTAACACTGAAGCTTTCTTT. It translates to CASSYGARVNTEAFF. This sequence joins TRBV6-6 and TRBJ1-1; D might be TRBD1 (5 bases). Trimming pared 2 bases from V and 2 bases from J, leaving 12 bases between. The germline gives CDR1 MNHNY, CDR2 SVGAGI (reference sequence). There are 15 residues in the CDR3.

V gene TRBV9 combines with J gene TRBJ2-1, with 10 bases aligning to TRBD2. The length of the CDR3 is 15 residues. Germline V lookup: CDR1 SGDLS, CDR2 YYNGEE. J was trimmed by 7 bases and V by 4 bases; bases with no gene match: 8. CDR3 sequence reads: CASSPRTSGGNEQFF. The CDR3 nucleotides read TGTGCCAGCAGCCCCCGGACTAGCGGAGGGAATGAGCAGTTCTTC.

The chain is built from TRBV2 and TRBJ1-2, with 8 nucleotides matching TRBD1. CDR1 and CDR2 from the germline V gene are SNHLY and FYNNEI. J was trimmed by 10 bases and V by 6 bases; bases with no gene match: 4. The CDR3 totals 11 residues. This chain's CDR3 is CASRYRGDYTF. The CDR3 coding sequence is TGTGCCAGCAGGTACAGGGGGGACTACACCTTC.

The rearrangement uses TRBV7-2 and TRBJ2-5, with D perhaps TRBD1 (6 bases). The CDR3 sequence is 17 residues long. CDR1 and CDR2 from the germline V gene are SGHTA and FQGNSA. Deletions cut 1 base from V and 1 base from J, with 16 bases between. CDR3 DNA: TGTGCCAGCAGCTTAGGGGGGCCCGGGATCTCCCAAGAGACCCAGTACTTC. Its protein product is CASSLGGPGISQETQYF.

V is TRBV19 and J is TRBJ1-5; 12 positions match TRBD1. With 6 bases clipped from V and 3 bases from J, the junction kept 12 bases outside the gene matches. Germline CDR1 and CDR2: LNHDA and SQIVND (reference sequence). The CDR3 loop spans 18 amino acids. The CDR3 is CASSPGTGGVYDNQPQHF. As DNA, the CDR3 is TGTGCCAGTAGCCCCGGGACAGGGGGCGTGTATGACAATCAGCCCCAGCATTTT.

The chain has TRBV5-4 and TRBJ2-3, with 7 positions matching TRBD2. Looked up from germline, CDR1 is SGHNT and CDR2 is YYREEE (reference sequence). The CDR3 is 14 residues long. Trimming cost V 4 bases and J 5 bases; bases outside gene matches: 7. The CDR3 region has the DNA TGTGCCAGCAGCGTAACTAGCGTAGGAGATACGCAGTATTTT. This codes for CASSVTSVGDTQYF.

J is TRBJ1-5 and V is TRBV6-1, with D perhaps TRBD1 (6 bases). CDR3 length equals 14 residues. Trimming removed 2 bases at V and 3 bases at J, with 8 bases between. In germline, CDR1 is MNHNS, CDR2 SASEGT. The chain's CDR3 is CASSEQGINQPQHF. Written as DNA, the CDR3 is TGTGCCAGCAGTGAACAGGGGATCAATCAGCCCCAGCATTTT.

Notes on this clone: Other DNA variants within this sample encode the same CDR3. The chain links TRBV7-9 to TRBJ2-7, with a possible D match to TRBD1 (6 bases). V dropped 4 bases and J dropped 4 bases, with 8 bases sitting between them. CDR1 and CDR2 from the germline V gene are SEHNR and FQNEAQ (reference sequence). CDR3 length equals 12 residues. The CDR3 loop is CASSSTGYEQYF. Written as DNA, the CDR3 is TGTGCCAGCAGCTCAACAGGGTACGAGCAGTACTTC.

The chain carries TRBV19 and TRBJ1-3; D remains ambiguous. CDR1 is LNHDA and CDR2 is SQIVND in the germline V gene (reference sequence). Trimming shortened V by 10 bases and J by 1 base, and 11 bases separated the two germline ends. The CDR3 extends over 13 amino acids. The chain's CDR3 is CATPSGSGNTIYF. The CDR3 DNA reads TGTGCCACCCCGAGCGGGTCTGGAAACACCATATATTTT.

This sequence joins TRBV30 and TRBJ1-2; TRBD1 aligns across 7 bases. With V trimmed by 0 bases and J by 0 bases, 4 bases remained unmatched. The CDR3 consists of 15 residues. Per germline, CDR1 GTSNPN and CDR2 SVGIG (reference sequence). The CDR3 loop reads CAWSVSGQANYGYTF. The CDR3 DNA is TGTGCCTGGAGTGTTTCTGGACAGGCTAACTATGGCTACACCTTC.

V and J are TRBV5-1 and TRBJ1-1; D might be TRBD1 (5 bases). Germline CDR1 and CDR2: SGHRS and YFSETQ. This CDR3 is built from 14 residues. V lost 0 bases and J lost 6, with 12 bases in between. The CDR3 protein is CASSLGGGPAEAFF. CDR3 nucleotides: TGCGCCAGCAGCTTGGGGGGGGGACCCGCTGAAGCTTTCTTT.

This chain uses TRBV28 with TRBJ2-4; 9 bases align to TRBD1. The CDR3 loop spans 15 amino acids. The germline V gene has CDR1 MDHEN and CDR2 SYDVKM. V lost 4 bases, J lost 6 bases, and 7 bases stayed unmatched. This CDR3 is CASSSEDRGGNIQYF. In DNA form, the CDR3 reads TGTGCCAGCAGTTCAGAGGACAGGGGAGGAAACATTCAGTACTTC.

This sequence joins TRBV13 and TRBJ2-1, with 8 bases identical to TRBD1. Per the germline V gene, CDR1 is PRHDT and CDR2 is FYEKMQ (reference sequence). Trimming took 5 bases from V and 2 from J; bases not matched to a gene: 11. The CDR3 is 17 amino acids. CDR3 sequence reads: CASSPAGQGTPYNEQFF. As DNA, the CDR3 is TGTGCCAGCAGCCCCGCCGGACAGGGAACACCCTACAATGAGCAGTTCTTC.

The chain joins TRBV14 to TRBJ2-2, with 9 bases aligning to TRBD1. The V gene's germline CDR1 is SGHDN and CDR2 FVKESK. The CDR3 runs 16 residues. The V and J ends lost 5 bases and 4 bases, in that order; junction bases with no gene match: 8. In DNA, the CDR3 is TGTGCCAGCAGCACCCGGACAGGGGCAAGCACCGGGGAGCTGTTTTTT. This encodes CASSTRTGASTGELFF.

V usage is TRBV19 and J usage is TRBJ1-2; 10 bases are shared with TRBD1. Germline V lookup: CDR1 LNHDA, CDR2 SQIVND (reference sequence). Trimming at V came to 2 bases and at J to 4 bases, leaving 7 bases not matched to a gene. The CDR3 contains 16 residues. Written as DNA, the CDR3 is TGTGCCAGTAGTATACAAAGCTGGACAGGGGGCTATGGCTACACCTTC. It translates to CASSIQSWTGGYGYTF.

The V and J genes are TRBV11-2 and TRBJ1-3; tentatively, D is TRBD1 (5 bases). Per the germline V gene, CDR1 is SGHAT and CDR2 is FQNNGV. The CDR3 is 14 residues long. Trimming took off 5 bases at V and 2 bases at J, with 10 bases between the two ends. This chain's CDR3 is CASSPWGAGNTIYF. Written as DNA, the CDR3 is TGTGCCAGCAGCCCCTGGGGGGCTGGAAACACCATATATTTT. Supplemented by reference TRBV11-2 and TRBJ1-3, the full variable domain reads EAGVAQSPRYKIIEKRQSVAFWCNPISGHATLYWYQQILGQGPKLLIQFQNNGVVDDSQLPKDRFSAERLKGVDSTLKIQPAKLEDSAVYLCASSPWGAGNTIYFGEGSWLTVV.

The chain uses TRBV30 and TRBJ1-2; possibly TRBD1 for D (5 bases). CDR1 and CDR2 (germline): GTSNPN, SVGIG (reference sequence). The CDR3 extends over 13 amino acids. Trimming shortened V by 3 bases and J by 9 bases, and 17 bases separated the two germline ends. The DNA for the CDR3 is TGTGCCTGGAGCTCAGGGACCGGGAGTCGCTACACCTTC. Its protein product is CAWSSGTGSRYTF.

V and J are TRBV19 and TRBJ1-2; 8 bases are shared with TRBD1. CDR1 LNHDA and CDR2 SQIVND come from the germline V gene (reference sequence). J lost 3 bases, V lost 2 bases, and 2 bases had no gene match. The CDR3 is 14 residues long. CDR3: CASSILDRDYGYTF. CDR3 coding DNA: TGTGCCAGTAGTATACTGGACAGGGACTATGGCTACACCTTC.

The chain has TRBV5-1 and TRBJ1-6, with D possibly being TRBD1 (5 bases). Trimming took off 0 bases at V and 3 bases at J, with 16 bases between the two ends. The germline V gene has CDR1 SGHRS and CDR2 YFSETQ. There are 18 residues in the CDR3. The CDR3 coding sequence is TGCGCCAGCAGCTTGGAAATAACGCGGGACCACTATAATTCACCCCTCCACTTT. Protein product: CASSLEITRDHYNSPLHF.

The chain is built from TRBV7-9 and TRBJ2-1; 9 nucleotides line up with TRBD1. Losses at the gene ends were 1 base for V and 7 bases for J; bases not matched to a gene: 5. CDR1 and CDR2 (germline): SEHNR, FQNEAQ (reference sequence). CDR3 length: 15 residues. The CDR3 here is CASSLVQGAGNEQFF. The CDR3, as DNA: TGTGCCAGCAGCTTAGTACAGGGGGCTGGGAATGAGCAGTTCTTC.